The 6 T cell receptor beta chains given below trace back to one sample, sequenced in a study of blood T cell repertoires in COVID-19. Generated by immunoSEQ multiplex PCR, the TCRdb table keeps only in-frame clones and is missing some. This table has 150,000 to 190,000 clones, about 88% appearing once. Sequencing was performed on PBMCs or T cells enriched from blood (not recorded which). These TCRs come from a man between 50 and 59 years old who had recovered from COVID-19.

The CDR3 sequence: CASSLSTGRRTEAFF. CDR3 coding DNA: TGTGCCAGCAGCCTCTCAACTGGGAGAAGAACTGAAGCTTTCTTT. V usage is TRBV3-1 (or the pseudogene TRBV3-2) and J usage is TRBJ1-1; D is unclear. This CDR3 spans 15 amino acids. V was trimmed by 4 bases and J by 5 bases, leaving 17 bases between them. In germline, CDR1 is LGHDT, CDR2 YNNKEL (reference sequence).

The chain links TRBV19 to TRBJ1-1; tentative D call: TRBD1 (5 bases). CDR1 and CDR2 (germline): LNHDA, SQIVND (reference sequence). CDR3 length equals 18 residues. The V gene lost 3 bases and the J gene lost 0 bases, with 20 bases spanning the gap. CDR3 protein: CASSILWGSRNMNTEAFF. In DNA form, the CDR3 reads TGTGCCAGTAGTATTCTATGGGGCAGTCGAAACATGAACACTGAAGCTTTCTTT. Full variable domain (rest looked up from reference TRBV19 and TRBJ1-1): DGGITQSPKYLFRKEGQNVTLSCEQNLNHDAMYWYRQDPGQGLRLIYYSQIVNDFQKGDIAEGYSVSREKKESFPLTVTSAQKNPTAFYLCASSILWGSRNMNTEAFFGQGTRLTVV.

The chain links TRBV18 to TRBJ2-2; 9 positions match TRBD1. After removal of 0 bases from V and 7 bases from J, the junction contained 6 bases not matched to a gene. The CDR3 runs to 16 residues. Germline values: CDR1 KGHSH, CDR2 LQKENI. CDR3 in DNA: TGTGCCAGCTCACCACCTGATACAGGGGGCAACGGGGAGCTGTTTTTT. Its translation: CASSPPDTGGNGELFF.

The chain couples TRBV5-1 to TRBJ2-5; 10 nucleotides align to TRBD1. CDR1 and CDR2 (germline): SGHRS, YFSETQ. V shed 4 bases and J 2 bases; nucleotides not matched to a gene: 2. This CDR3 contains 14 residues. CDR3 sequence: CASSQGQGQETQYF. DNA of the CDR3: TGCGCCAGCAGCCAGGGACAGGGGCAAGAGACCCAGTACTTC. Combining the CDR3 with reference TRBV5-1 and TRBJ2-5 gives the whole variable domain KAGVTQTPRYLIKTRGQQVTLSCSPISGHRSVSWYQQTPGQGLQFLFEYFSETQRNKGNFPGRFSGRQFSNSRSEMNVSTLELGDSALYLCASSQGQGQETQYFGPGTRLLVL.

Notes on this clone: A much larger clone differs by one base, so this may be a read error. This chain links TRBV6-2 or TRBV6-3 with TRBJ2-6, with unresolved D. Trimming pared 2 bases from V and 0 bases from J, leaving 2 bases between. Looked up from germline, CDR1 is MNHEY and CDR2 is SVGEGT. The CDR3 sequence is 14 residues long. As DNA, the CDR3 is TGTGCCAGCAGTTACCTCTCTGGGGCCAACGTCCTGACTTTC. It codes for CASSYLSGANVLTF.

The chain employs TRBV5-1 and TRBJ2-2; D perhaps matches TRBD1 (6 bases). CDR1 and CDR2 (germline): SGHRS, YFSETQ. V was clipped by 0 bases and J by 5 bases, with 11 bases between them. CDR3 size: 15 residues. The CDR3 bases are TGCGCCAGCAGCTTGGGACAGGAGAGGACCGGGGAGCTGTTTTTT. Amino acids: CASSLGQERTGELFF.